The 5 T cell receptor beta chains below come from one sample, sequenced in a study of OX40 agonist ivuxolimab in advanced cancers. Sequencing was performed with immunoSEQ multiplex PCR; in TCRdb, only in-frame clones are kept and a portion is missing. Among roughly 16,000 clones, roughly 73% were seen once, and the ten largest hold around 24%. The sample was CD4+ or CD8+ T cells sorted from blood, taken in a trial of the OX40 agonist ivuxolimab. The receptors derive from an adult with an advanced solid tumor such as melanoma, head and neck, liver or kidney cancer.

The chain recombines TRBV6-1 with TRBJ1-1; the D gene is possibly TRBD1 (5 bases). The germline V and J ends were trimmed by 7 bases and 8 bases, with 11 bases remaining between them. Germline V gene lookup returns CDR1 MNHNS and CDR2 SASEGT. The CDR3 covers 11 residues. The CDR3 here is CASMGGVEAFF. In DNA form, the CDR3 reads TGTGCCAGCATGGGGGGTGTAGAAGCTTTCTTT.

This chain uses TRBV7-9 with TRBJ1-4, with 9 bases aligning to TRBD1. This CDR3 spans 15 amino acids. With V trimmed by 6 bases and J by 8 bases, 10 bases remained unmatched. Germline CDR1 is SEHNR and CDR2 is FQNEAQ (reference sequence). The CDR3 here is CASSPPGQGREKLFF. CDR3 DNA: TGTGCCAGCAGTCCTCCGGGACAGGGACGGGAAAAACTGTTTTTT.

Within the sample, this clone is medium-sized. DNA for the CDR3: TGTGCCAGCAGCTTGAAGGCGGGGGCTCATAGCAATCAGCCCCAGCATTTT. Translated, it gives CASSLKAGAHSNQPQHF. This chain links TRBV5-6 with TRBJ1-5; a weak D match, TRBD1 (6 bases). Germline V gives CDR1 SGHDT, CDR2 YYEEEE. This CDR3 has 17 amino acids. With 1 base removed from V and 0 bases from J, the gap between germline ends came to 14 bases.

The chain has TRBV7-9 and TRBJ2-1; 7 nucleotides line up with TRBD2. Unmatched junction bases numbered 6, after V lost 1 base and J lost 6 bases. Germline assignment: CDR1 SEHNR and CDR2 FQNEAQ (reference sequence). The CDR3 is 15 amino acids. The CDR3 is CASSLGGLVSNEQFF. CDR3 DNA sequence: TGTGCCAGCAGCTTAGGAGGACTAGTAAGCAATGAGCAGTTCTTC.

V usage is TRBV9 and J usage is TRBJ1-2, with 10 bases that match TRBD1. V lost 0 bases, J lost 6 bases, and 5 bases stayed unmatched. Germline lookup yields CDR1 SGDLS and CDR2 YYNGEE. CDR3 length: 15 residues. The CDR3: CASSVVGTGADGYTF. Written as DNA, the CDR3 is TGTGCCAGCAGCGTAGTGGGGACAGGGGCCGATGGCTACACCTTC.